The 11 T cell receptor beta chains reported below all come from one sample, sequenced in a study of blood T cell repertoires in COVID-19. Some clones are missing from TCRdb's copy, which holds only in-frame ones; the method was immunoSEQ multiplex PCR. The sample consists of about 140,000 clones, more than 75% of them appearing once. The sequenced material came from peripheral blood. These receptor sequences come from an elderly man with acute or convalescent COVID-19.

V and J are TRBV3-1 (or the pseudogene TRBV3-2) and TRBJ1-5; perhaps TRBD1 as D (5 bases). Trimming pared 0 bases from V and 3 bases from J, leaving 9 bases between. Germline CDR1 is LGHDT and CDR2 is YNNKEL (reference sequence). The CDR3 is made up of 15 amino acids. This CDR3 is CASSQDTGYNQPQHF. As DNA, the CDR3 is TGTGCCAGCAGCCAAGATACAGGATACAATCAGCCCCAGCATTTT.

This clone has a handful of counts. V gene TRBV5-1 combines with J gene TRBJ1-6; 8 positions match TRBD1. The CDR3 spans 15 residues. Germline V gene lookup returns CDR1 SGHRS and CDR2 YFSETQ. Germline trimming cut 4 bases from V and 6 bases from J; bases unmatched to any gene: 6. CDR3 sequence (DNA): TGCGCCAGCAGCAGGGATGGACAGGGTAATTCACCCCTCCACTTT. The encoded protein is CASSRDGQGNSPLHF.

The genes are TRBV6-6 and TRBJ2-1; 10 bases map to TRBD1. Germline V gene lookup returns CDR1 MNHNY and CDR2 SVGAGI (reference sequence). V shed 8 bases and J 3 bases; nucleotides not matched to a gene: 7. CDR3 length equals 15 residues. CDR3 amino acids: CASRNRDRGYNEQFF. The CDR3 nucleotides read TGTGCCAGCCGGAACCGGGACAGGGGCTACAATGAGCAGTTCTTC.

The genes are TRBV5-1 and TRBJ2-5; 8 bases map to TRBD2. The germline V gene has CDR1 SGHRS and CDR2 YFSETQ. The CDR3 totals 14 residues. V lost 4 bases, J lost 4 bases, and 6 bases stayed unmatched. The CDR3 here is CASSNPGGAETQYF. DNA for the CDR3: TGCGCCAGCAGCAACCCGGGGGGGGCAGAGACCCAGTACTTC.

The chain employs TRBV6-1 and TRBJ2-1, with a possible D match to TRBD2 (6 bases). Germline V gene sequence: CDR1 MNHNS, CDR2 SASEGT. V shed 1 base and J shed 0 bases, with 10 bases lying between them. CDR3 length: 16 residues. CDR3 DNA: TGTGCCAGCAGTGAAGTTGCGGGGAGCTCCTACAATGAGCAGTTCTTC. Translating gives CASSEVAGSSYNEQFF.

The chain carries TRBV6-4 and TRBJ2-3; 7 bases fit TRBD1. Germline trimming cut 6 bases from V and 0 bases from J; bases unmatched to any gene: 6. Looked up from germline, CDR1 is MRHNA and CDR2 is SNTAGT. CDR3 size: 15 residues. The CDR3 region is CASSPGQLSTDTQYF. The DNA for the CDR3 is TGTGCCAGCAGCCCGGGACAGCTTAGCACAGATACGCAGTATTTT.

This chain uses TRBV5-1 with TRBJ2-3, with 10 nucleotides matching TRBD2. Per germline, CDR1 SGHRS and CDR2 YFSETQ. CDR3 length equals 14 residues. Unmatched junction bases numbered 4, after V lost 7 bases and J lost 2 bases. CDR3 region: CASFTSGDTDTQYF. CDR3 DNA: TGCGCCAGCTTTACTAGCGGGGACACAGATACGCAGTATTTT.

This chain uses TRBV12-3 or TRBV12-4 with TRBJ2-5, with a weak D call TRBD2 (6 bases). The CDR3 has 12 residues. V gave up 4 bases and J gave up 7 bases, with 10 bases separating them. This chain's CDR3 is CASSYWRGTQYF. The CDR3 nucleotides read TGTGCCAGCAGTTATTGGCGGGGGACCCAGTACTTC.

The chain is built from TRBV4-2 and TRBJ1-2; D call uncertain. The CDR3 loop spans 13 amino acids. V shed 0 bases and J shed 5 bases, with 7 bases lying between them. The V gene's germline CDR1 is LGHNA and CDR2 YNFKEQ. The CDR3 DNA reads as TGTGCCAGCAGCCAAGAAGAAACTTATGGCTACACCTTC. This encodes CASSQEETYGYTF.

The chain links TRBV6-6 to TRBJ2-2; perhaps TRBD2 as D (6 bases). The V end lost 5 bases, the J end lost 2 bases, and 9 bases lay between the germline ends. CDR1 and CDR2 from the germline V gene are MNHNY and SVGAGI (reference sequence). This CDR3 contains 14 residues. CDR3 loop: CASSRGLNTGELFF. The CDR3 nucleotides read TGTGCCAGCAGTAGGGGACTTAACACCGGGGAGCTGTTTTTT.

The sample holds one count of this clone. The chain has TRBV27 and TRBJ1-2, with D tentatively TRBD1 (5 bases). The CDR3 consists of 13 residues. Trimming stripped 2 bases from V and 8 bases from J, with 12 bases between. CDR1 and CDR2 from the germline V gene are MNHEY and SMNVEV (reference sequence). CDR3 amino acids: CASSLGAMGGYTF. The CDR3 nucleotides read TGTGCCAGCAGTTTAGGGGCTATGGGGGGCTACACCTTC.